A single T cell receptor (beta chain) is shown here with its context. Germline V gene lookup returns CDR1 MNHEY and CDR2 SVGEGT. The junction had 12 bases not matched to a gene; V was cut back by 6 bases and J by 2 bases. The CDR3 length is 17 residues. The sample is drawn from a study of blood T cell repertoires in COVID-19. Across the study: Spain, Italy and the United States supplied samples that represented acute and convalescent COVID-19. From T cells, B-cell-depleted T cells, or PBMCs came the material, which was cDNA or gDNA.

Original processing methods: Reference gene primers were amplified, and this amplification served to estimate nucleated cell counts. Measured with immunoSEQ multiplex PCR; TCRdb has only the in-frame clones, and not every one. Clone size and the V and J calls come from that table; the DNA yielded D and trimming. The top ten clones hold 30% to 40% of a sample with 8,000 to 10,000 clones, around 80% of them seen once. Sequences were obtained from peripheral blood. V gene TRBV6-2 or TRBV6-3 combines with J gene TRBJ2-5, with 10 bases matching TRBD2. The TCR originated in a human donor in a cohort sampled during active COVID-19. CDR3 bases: TGTGCCAGCAGCAGAATATACCAAGCGGGGGGGCAAGAGACCCAGTACTTC. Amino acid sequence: CASSRIYQAGGQETQYF.